These 2 T cell receptor beta chains were all obtained from the same sample, sequenced in a study of T cell responses to AZD1222 COVID-19 vaccine (dated by TCRdb to the early 2020s). The time point label of this sample denotes: baseline before first vaccination. Library construction relied on the immunoSEQ multiplex PCR assay. TCRdb re-hosts the immuneACCESS table, in-frame sequences only. Its copies lack some clones; in the studies checked, an unresolved V gene accounts for under half of them, and the cause for the rest is not known. The table for this sample lists 65,000 to 90,000 clones; roughly 88% of them were counted only once. Jointly, the top ten make up around 20% of the sample. Here the sequenced sample was peripheral blood, taken on day 0 of AZD1222 vaccination. These TCRs come from an adult in good health.

This chain uses TRBV7-3 with TRBJ2-7; 9 bases are shared with TRBD1. CDR1 SGHTA and CDR2 FQGTGA come from the germline V gene. This CDR3 is built from 15 residues. Losses at the gene ends were 2 bases for V and 2 bases for J; bases not matched to a gene: 4. The CDR3 DNA sequence: TGTGCCAGCAGCTTACAAGGGACAGGGCCCTACGAGCAGTACTTC. Encoded protein: CASSLQGTGPYEQYF.

J is TRBJ1-3 and V is TRBV30, with D unclear. The CDR3 has 12 residues. CDR1 is GTSNPN, CDR2 SVGIG, per germline (reference sequence). The V end was cut by 6 bases, the J end by 1 base, with 7 bases between. As DNA, the CDR3 is TGTGCCTGTGAGGCTTCTGGAAACACCATATATTTT. It codes for CACEASGNTIYF.